This TCR beta chain was recorded in a study of T cells in Graves' hyperthyroidism and ophthalmopathy. The V gene lost 7 bases and the J gene lost 10 bases, with 13 bases spanning the gap. Germline CDR1 and CDR2: MDHEN and SYDVKM. CDR3 length: 11 amino acids. Patients were excluded because of uncontrolled infection, other autoimmune disease, pregnancy or lactation. RNA transcripts served as the template for amplifying TCR beta CDR3 regions. The primer set for the first-round RT-PCR of the TCR CDR3 was HTBI. TCRdb reprocessed the multiplex PCR reads with MiXCR, giving one entry per CDR3 protein. The sample holds a few hundred thousand distinct CDR3 sequences, approximately 14% seen once.

Specimen: blood. The gene calls are TRBV28 and TRBJ1-1; D uncertain. The source of this sequence is a woman between 40 and 50 years old with Graves' ophthalmopathy. The CDR3 nucleotides are TGTGCCAGCACCGGACTTTTGAGAGCTTTCTTT. Translation: CASTGLLRAFF. The full variable domain, rest sourced from reference TRBV28 and TRBJ1-1, is DVKVTQSSRYLVKRTGEKVFLECVQDMDHENMFWYRQDPGLGLRLIYFSYDVKMKEKGDIPEGYSVSREKKERFSLILESASTNQTSMYLCASTGLLRAFFGQGTRLTVV.